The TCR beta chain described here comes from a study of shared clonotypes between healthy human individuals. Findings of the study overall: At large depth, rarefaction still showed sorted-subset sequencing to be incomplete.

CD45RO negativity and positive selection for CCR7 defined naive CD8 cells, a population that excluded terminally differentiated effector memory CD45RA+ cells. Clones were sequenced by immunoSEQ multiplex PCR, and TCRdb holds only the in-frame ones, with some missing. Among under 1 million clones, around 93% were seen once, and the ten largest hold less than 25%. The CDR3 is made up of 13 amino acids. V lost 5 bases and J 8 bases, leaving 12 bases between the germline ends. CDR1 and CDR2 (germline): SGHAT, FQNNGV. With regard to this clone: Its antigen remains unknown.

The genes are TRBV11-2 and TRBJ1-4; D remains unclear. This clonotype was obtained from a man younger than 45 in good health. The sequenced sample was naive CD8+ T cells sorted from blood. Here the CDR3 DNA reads TGTGCCAGCAGCCCTTCGGGAGAGGAAAAACTGTTTTTT. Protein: CASSPSGEEKLFF. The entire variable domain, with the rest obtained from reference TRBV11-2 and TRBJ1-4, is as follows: EAGVAQSPRYKIIEKRQSVAFWCNPISGHATLYWYQQILGQGPKLLIQFQNNGVVDDSQLPKDRFSAERLKGVDSTLKIQPAKLEDSAVYLCASSPSGEEKLFFGSGTQLSVL.